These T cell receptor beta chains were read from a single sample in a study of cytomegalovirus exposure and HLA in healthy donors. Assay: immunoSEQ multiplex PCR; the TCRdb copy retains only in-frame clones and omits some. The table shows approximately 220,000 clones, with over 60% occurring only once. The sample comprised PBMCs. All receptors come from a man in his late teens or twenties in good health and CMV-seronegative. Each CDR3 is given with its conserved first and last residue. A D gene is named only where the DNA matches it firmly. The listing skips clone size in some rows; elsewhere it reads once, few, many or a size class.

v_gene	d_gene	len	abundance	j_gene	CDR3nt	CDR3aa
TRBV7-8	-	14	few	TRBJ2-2	TGTGCCAGCAACCCGCGGGCGTGGACCGGGGAGCTGTTTTTT	CASNPRAWTGELFF
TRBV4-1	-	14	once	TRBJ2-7	TGCGCCAGCAGCCAAGGAGACTACAACTACGAGCAGTACTTC	CASSQGDYNYEQYF
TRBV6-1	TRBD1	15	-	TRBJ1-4	TGTGCCAGCAGTGAAGGACAGGGGGCTTTTGAAAAACTGTTTTTT	CASSEGQGAFEKLFF
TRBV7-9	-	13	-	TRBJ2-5	TGTGCCAGCAGCTCCCCAGGGGAAGAGACCCAGTACTTC	CASSSPGEETQYF
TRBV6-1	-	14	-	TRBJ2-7	TGTGCCAGCAGACAACGGGACACATACTACGAGCAGTACTTC	CASRQRDTYYEQYF
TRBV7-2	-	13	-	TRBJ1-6	TGTGCCAGCCAAAACAGCTATAATTCACCCCTCCACTTT	CASQNSYNSPLHF
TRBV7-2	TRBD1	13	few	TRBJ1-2	TGTGCCAGCAGCTTTACAGGGGGCTATGGCTACACCTTC	CASSFTGGYGYTF
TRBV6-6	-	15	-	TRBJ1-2	TGTGCCAGCAGAACAGGGATGAGGGAATCCTATGGCTACACCTTC	CASRTGMRESYGYTF
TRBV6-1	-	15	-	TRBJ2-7	TGTGCCAGCAGTGAGGGCGACAGTAACTCCTACGAGCAGTACTTC	CASSEGDSNSYEQYF
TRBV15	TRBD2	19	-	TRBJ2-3	TGTGCCACCAGCGCAACCGGGACTAGCGGGAGTGGAAGCACAGATACGCAGTATTTT	CATSATGTSGSGSTDTQYF
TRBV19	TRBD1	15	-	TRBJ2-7	TGTGCCAGTAGTATCGGACAGGGGGCTCGCTACGAGCAGTACTTC	CASSIGQGARYEQYF
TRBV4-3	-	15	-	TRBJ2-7	TGCGCCAGCAGCCAAGATCGTAGCGGATCCTACGAGCAGTACTTC	CASSQDRSGSYEQYF
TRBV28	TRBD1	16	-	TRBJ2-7	TGTGCCAGCAGTGGAGCGGGGACAGGGACCTCCTACGAGCAGTACTTC	CASSGAGTGTSYEQYF
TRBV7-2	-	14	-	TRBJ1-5	TGTGCCAGCAGCTTATCGGGAGGGAATCAGCCCCAGCATTTT	CASSLSGGNQPQHF
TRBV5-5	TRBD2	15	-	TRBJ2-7	TGTGCCAGCAGCTTGGCGGCTAGCGGGAGCGACGAGCAGTACTTC	CASSLAASGSDEQYF
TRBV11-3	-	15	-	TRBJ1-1	TGTGCCAGCAGCCAGAAGCGCCCCGGCGGCACTGAAGCTTTCTTT	CASSQKRPGGTEAFF
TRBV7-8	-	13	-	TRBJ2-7	TGTGCCAGCAGCTTAGCCGGGTCCTACGAGCAGTACTTC	CASSLAGSYEQYF
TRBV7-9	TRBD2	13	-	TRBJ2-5	TGTGCCAGTCAGCGGGGAACCCAAGAGACCCAGTACTTC	CASQRGTQETQYF
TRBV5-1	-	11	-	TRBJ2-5	TGCGCCAGCAGGGGGAGTAGGGAAGAGTACTTC	CASRGSREEYF
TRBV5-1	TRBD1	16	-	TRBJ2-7	TGCGCCAGCAGCTCTTCCGGGACAGTGAGCTCCTACGAGCAGTACTTC	CASSSSGTVSSYEQYF
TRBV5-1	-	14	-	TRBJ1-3	TGCGCCAGCAGCCAAGGGGTCTCTGGAAACACCATATATTTT	CASSQGVSGNTIYF
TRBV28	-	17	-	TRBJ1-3	TGTGCCAGCAGTTTTGCAGGGGACCATAACTCTGGAAACACCATATATTTT	CASSFAGDHNSGNTIYF
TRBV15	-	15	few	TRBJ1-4	TGTGCCACCAGCAGAGATCAGGGAAACTATGAAAAACTGTTTTTT	CATSRDQGNYEKLFF
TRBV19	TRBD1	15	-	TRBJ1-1	TGTGCCAGTAGTATAGGTGGGACAGGTACGGTCCTGGCTTTCTTT	CASSIGGTGTVLAFF
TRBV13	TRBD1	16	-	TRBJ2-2	TGTGCCAGCAGCTCGAAACAGGGGTGGATCACCGGGGAGCTGTTTTTT	CASSSKQGWITGELFF
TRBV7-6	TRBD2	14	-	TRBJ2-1	TGTGCCAGCAGCGGGGCGGGAGAACGAGGTGAGCAGTTCTTC	CASSGAGERGEQFF